This TCR beta chain was recovered during a study of shared clonotypes between healthy human individuals. Study-level information: Plates per donor: three CD4 naive, three CD4 memory, two CD8 naive, one CD8 memory.

Study results and caveats: Among donors, the sharing of clonotypes was expected to be influenced by sequencing depth. Shared clonotypes: about 5.3% naive CD4, about 4% naive CD8, 2.3% memory CD4, more than 0.3% memory CD8.

Per the germline V gene, CDR1 is MGHRA and CDR2 is YSYEKL. V was cut by 0 bases and J by 4 bases, with 25 bases left in between. The CDR3 consists of 20 residues. CD45RO-negative, CCR7-positively selected cells formed the naive CD8 fraction, excluding terminally differentiated effector memory CD45RA+ cells. Libraries were prepared by immunoSEQ multiplex PCR; TCRdb keeps only in-frame clonotypes and omits some of them. The table lists a few million clones, roughly 95% of them singletons. This clone was counted a single time. Its antigen remains unidentified. The receptor's source is a man between 18 and 29 years old in good health. Some clones in this sample may be carry-over from other donors' samples. The rearrangement links TRBV4-1 to TRBJ2-1, with D hard to call. Material: naive CD8+ T cells from PBMCs. Here the CDR3 reads CASSQERNRPSPPLYNEQFF. CDR3 nucleotide sequence: TGCGCCAGCAGCCAAGAGCGGAATAGGCCATCTCCTCCTCTATACAATGAGCAGTTCTTC.